Shown below are 18 T cell receptor beta chains from a single sample sequenced in a study of CD8 T cells in Susac syndrome. A quantity of about 0.5 to 1 ug RNA underwent reverse transcription using random hexamers. TCRdb re-called the immunoSEQ multiplex PCR reads with MiXCR, one entry per CDR3 protein. The sample lists 150,000 to 250,000 distinct CDR3 sequences, nearly 95% occurring once. The sample comprised CD4+ T cells from PBMCs. Source of these receptors: a human donor with multiple sclerosis.

In its sample, this clonotype was seen once. This chain uses TRBV3-1 with TRBJ1-1; unclear D gene. The length of the CDR3 is 15 residues. V shed 4 bases and J shed 1 base, with 13 bases lying between them. Germline V gives CDR1 LGHDT, CDR2 YNNKEL (reference sequence). The CDR3 bases are TGTGCCAGCAGCCCGCCGGGCAGAACGAACACTGAAGCTTTCTTT. This gives the protein CASSPPGRTNTEAFF.

A remark on this clonotype: The germline gene is not matched at one end of the junction; a read error may be the cause. The chain uses TRBV14 and TRBJ2-6; no reliable D call. The CDR3 is made up of 15 amino acids. Germline CDR1 and CDR2: SGHDN and FVKESK. CDR3 in amino acids: CASSEDQAGANVLTF. The CDR3 DNA reads as TGTGCCAGCAGCGAAGACCAAGCTGGGGCCAACGTCCTGACTTTC.

V usage is TRBV30 and J usage is TRBJ2-7; no reliable D call. The V end lost 1 base, the J end lost 2 bases, and 9 bases lay between the germline ends. The CDR3 sequence is 13 residues long. Germline lookup yields CDR1 GTSNPN and CDR2 SVGIG (reference sequence). Here the CDR3 DNA reads TGTGCCTGGAGTGGCGTATATCCCTACGAGCAGTACTTC. Protein product: CAWSGVYPYEQYF. The entire variable domain, with the rest obtained from reference TRBV30 and TRBJ2-7, is as follows: SQTIHQWPATLVQPVGSPLSLECTVEGTSNPNLYWYRQAAGRGLQLLFYSVGIGQISSEVPQNLSASRPQDRQFILSSKKLLLSDSGFYLCAWSGVYPYEQYFGPGTRLTVT.

The chain employs TRBV5-1 and TRBJ1-1, with D possibly matching TRBD1 (5 bases). The V gene's germline CDR1 is SGHRS and CDR2 YFSETQ. CDR3 length equals 14 residues. Trimming took off 1 base at V and 4 bases at J, with 11 bases between the two ends. CDR3: CASSLRGVGTEAFF. As DNA, the CDR3 is TGCGCCAGCAGCTTGCGAGGGGTAGGCACTGAAGCTTTCTTT.

The DNA for the CDR3 is TGTGCCTGGAGACAGGGATTGCAGCCCCAGCATTTT. Encoded protein: CAWRQGLQPQHF. The V call is TRBV30, the J call TRBJ1-5, with D maybe TRBD1 (6 bases). CDR1 is GTSNPN, CDR2 SVGIG, per germline (reference sequence). CDR3 length equals 12 residues. Trimming removed 3 bases from V and 7 bases from J, with 10 bases in between.

The chain employs TRBV13 and TRBJ2-1; D gene ambiguous. Germline CDR1 reads PRHDT; CDR2 reads FYEKMQ (reference sequence). Trimming pared 4 bases from V and 2 bases from J, leaving 15 bases between. This CDR3 spans 16 amino acids. CDR3 region: CASSSNLADTYNEQFF. The CDR3 DNA sequence: TGTGCCAGCAGCTCCAATTTGGCGGATACCTACAATGAGCAGTTCTTC.

The chain combines TRBV3-1 with TRBJ2-4; a possible D gene is TRBD2 (7 bases). V was pared by 1 base and J by 6 bases, with 13 bases between. The CDR3 contains 15 residues. Germline V gene lookup returns CDR1 LGHDT and CDR2 YNNKEL (reference sequence). CDR3 sequence: CASSQVGGAPNIQYF. For the CDR3, the DNA is TGTGCCAGCAGCCAAGTAGGGGGGGCCCCAAACATTCAGTACTTC.

This chain uses TRBV30 with TRBJ2-2; no firm D call. Germline V gene data show CDR1 as GTSNPN and CDR2 as SVGIG (reference sequence). This CDR3 has 15 amino acids. Trimming cost V 0 bases and J 1 base, with 9 bases left between them. The CDR3 region has the DNA TGTGCCTGGAGTGTAGTCCCCCGGAACACCGGGGAGCTGTTTTTT. Amino acid sequence: CAWSVVPRNTGELFF.

This clonotype showed up just once. V and J are TRBV6-5 and TRBJ1-6; possibly TRBD1 for D (6 bases). CDR3 length: 14 amino acids. The V and J ends lost 5 bases and 14 bases respectively, with 19 bases between them. In germline, CDR1 is MNHEY, CDR2 SVGAGI. The CDR3 DNA sequence: TGTGCCAGCAGTCCCCCGGGGGGGCCCTCAACCCTCCACTTT. Protein: CASSPPGGPSTLHF.

This chain connects TRBV9 to TRBJ1-1; no reliable D call. The CDR3 totals 13 residues. Germline lookup yields CDR1 SGDLS and CDR2 YYNGEE. V was clipped by 7 bases and J by 1 base, with 11 bases between them. The CDR3 sequence is CASEEFSNTEAFF. The CDR3 coding sequence is TGTGCCAGCGAGGAGTTTTCGAACACTGAAGCTTTCTTT.

The CDR3 DNA sequence: TGCAGTGCCACGAGAGGAGGGTCTAACACTGAAGCTTTCTTT. As protein: CSATRGGSNTEAFF. The rearrangement links TRBV20-1 to TRBJ1-1; D ambiguous. In germline, CDR1 is DFQATT, CDR2 SNEGSKA (reference sequence). V was shortened by 6 bases and J by 2 bases, with 16 bases between the two germline ends. The CDR3 extends over 14 amino acids.

The chain couples TRBV20-1 to TRBJ2-7, with no clear D. The length of the CDR3 is 12 residues. Germline V CDR1 and CDR2: DFQATT, SNEGSKA (reference sequence). Trimming removed 5 bases at V and 2 bases at J, with 10 bases between. The CDR3 DNA is TGCAGTGCTTTATCAGGTCCCTACGAGCAGTACTTC. Translating gives CSALSGPYEQYF.

This CDR3 reads CAWSVPIGNTIYF. In DNA, the CDR3 is TGTGCCTGGAGTGTACCAATTGGAAACACCATATATTTT. The chain employs TRBV30 and TRBJ1-3; D unresolved. CDR3 length: 13 amino acids. The germline CDR1 and CDR2 sequences are GTSNPN and SVGIG (reference sequence). The V gene lost 0 bases and the J gene lost 3 bases, with 6 bases spanning the gap. Full variable domain (remainder filled in from reference TRBV30 and TRBJ1-3): SQTIHQWPATLVQPVGSPLSLECTVEGTSNPNLYWYRQAAGRGLQLLFYSVGIGQISSEVPQNLSASRPQDRQFILSSKKLLLSDSGFYLCAWSVPIGNTIYFGEGSWLTVV.

This chain uses TRBV2 with TRBJ2-7; D is possibly TRBD2 (5 bases). Germline CDR1 reads SNHLY; CDR2 reads FYNNEI. Trimming shortened V by 9 bases and J by 3 bases, and 27 bases separated the two germline ends. The CDR3 sequence is 17 residues long. Here the CDR3 DNA reads TGTGCCAGTTGCCCCCCCCACAGAGTTCTAGCAGACTACGAGCAGTACTTC. Translated, it gives CASCPPHRVLADYEQYF.

The V call is TRBV29-1, the J call TRBJ1-2; possibly TRBD1 for D (5 bases). The V end lost 4 bases, the J end lost 2 bases, and 20 bases lay between the germline ends. From germline, CDR1 is SQVTM and CDR2 ANQGSEA. The CDR3 runs to 16 residues. The CDR3 protein is CSVADPRGRLNYGYTF. CDR3 sequence (DNA): TGCAGCGTTGCAGACCCTCGGGGCCGCCTAAACTATGGCTACACCTTC.

The chain couples TRBV9 to TRBJ2-7; D possibly uses TRBD1 or TRBD2 (5 bases each). There are 13 residues in the CDR3. V was trimmed by 4 bases and J by 4 bases, leaving 12 bases between them. Germline assignment: CDR1 SGDLS and CDR2 YYNGEE. CDR3 region: CASSPPGRYEQYF. DNA of the CDR3: TGTGCCAGCAGCCCCCCGGGGCGTTACGAGCAGTACTTC.

The V call is TRBV5-4, the J call TRBJ2-5; tentatively, D is TRBD2 (6 bases). From germline, CDR1 is SGHNT and CDR2 YYREEE (reference sequence). The ends were cut back, 0 bases at V and 5 bases at J, with 14 bases in the middle. The CDR3 is 15 amino acids. CDR3 amino acids: CASSLVRDSRETQYF. As DNA, the CDR3 is TGTGCCAGCAGCTTGGTAAGGGACTCACGGGAGACCCAGTACTTC.

The J gene is TRBJ1-2, the V gene TRBV9, with 9 bases matching TRBD1. Germline V gene sequence: CDR1 SGDLS, CDR2 YYNGEE. This CDR3 comprises 13 residues. The trim removed 4 bases at V and 6 bases at J, leaving 4 bases unmatched. The CDR3 DNA reads TGTGCCAGCAGCCGGACAGGGGACGATGGCTACACCTTC. Translating gives CASSRTGDDGYTF.